The rows below give T cell receptor beta chains drawn from one sample of a study of graft-versus-host responses after intestinal transplantation. Assay used: immunoSEQ multiplex PCR; TCRdb lists only in-frame clones, some missing. The table has roughly 130,000 clones, 80% to 95% seen once; the top ten hold about 0.19%. The antigens for these receptors are not known. The sample here was unstimulated CD4+ T cells sorted from spleen or lymph node cells, taken before intestinal transplant. The receptors were sampled from a human donor who received an intestinal transplant. Both conserved end residues are part of each CDR3. D genes are given only for firm matches. Size values are once, few and many counts, or a class for expanded clones, and some rows have none.

CDR3nt	CDR3aa	d_gene	abundance	v_gene	j_gene
TGTGCCAGCAGTTTGGGTGGGACAGGGGAGACTGGAAACACCATATATTTT	CASSLGGTGETGNTIYF	TRBD1	NA	TRBV28	TRBJ1-3
TGTGCCAGCAGCAAAGCGGGAGGGCGAACAGATACGCAGTATTTT	CASSKAGGRTDTQYF	TRBD2	NA	TRBV6-4	TRBJ2-3
TGTGCCAGCAGTTCAGGACTCACTTCTGGAAACACCATATATTTT	CASSSGLTSGNTIYF	NA	NA	TRBV6-5	TRBJ1-3
TGTGCCAGCAGTTTATCTGCGGGAGGGACAGATACGCAGTATTTT	CASSLSAGGTDTQYF	TRBD2	once	TRBV28	TRBJ2-3
TGTGCCAGTAGTTCTATCTCGGGGGGCACAGATACGCAGTATTTT	CASSSISGGTDTQYF	NA	NA	TRBV19	TRBJ2-3
TGTGCCAGCAGCCAGGTACGGTCCTTGAGGGGATTTCATTATGGCTACACCTTC	CASSQVRSLRGFHYGYTF	NA	NA	TRBV4-2	TRBJ1-2
TGTGCCAGCAGGGTTAGCAATCAGCCCCAGCATTTT	CASRVSNQPQHF	NA	NA	TRBV28	TRBJ1-5
TGTGCCAGCAGCACATACAGGGAGGGTGAAGCTTTCTTT	CASSTYREGEAFF	NA	NA	TRBV7-2	TRBJ1-1
TGTGCCTGGAGTAGTGGACAGGGAAAGGGGGATACGCAGTATTTT	CAWSSGQGKGDTQYF	TRBD1	NA	TRBV30	TRBJ2-3
TGTGCAAACTTCAGGAGGACCAAAAACATTCAGTACTTC	CANFRRTKNIQYF	NA	NA	TRBV12-2	TRBJ2-4
TGTGCCAGCAGTTTCGGACTAGCGGGAGATTCTTATGAGCAGTTCTTC	CASSFGLAGDSYEQFF	TRBD2	NA	TRBV28	TRBJ2-1
TGTGCCAGCAGCTTAGTAAGCGACTCCAATGAGCAGTTCTTC	CASSLVSDSNEQFF	NA	NA	TRBV7-2	TRBJ2-1
TGTGCCAGTACACATAGGGTGGACAGTGACTACACCTTC	CASTHRVDSDYTF	NA	NA	TRBV7-9	TRBJ1-2
TGTGCCAGCAGCCCCGGGAAGCGGGGCTACAATGAGCAGTTCTTC	CASSPGKRGYNEQFF	TRBD2	few	TRBV28	TRBJ2-1
TGTGCCAGCAGTTTGGGACGGCCGAACACCGGGGAGCTGTTTTTT	CASSLGRPNTGELFF	NA	NA	TRBV28	TRBJ2-2
TGTGCCAGCAGCTTGGTAGGATCCGGCAATCAGCCCCAGCATTTT	CASSLVGSGNQPQHF	NA	few	TRBV5-5	TRBJ1-5
TGCGCCAGCAGCCAAGACAAGAGGGGGCAGGCCAACCCCCGGGGCACTGAAGCTTTCTTT	CASSQDKRGQANPRGTEAFF	TRBD1	NA	TRBV4-1	TRBJ1-1
TGTGCCAGCACCCCGCCCAGGGTGGGCACTGAAGCTTTCTTT	CASTPPRVGTEAFF	NA	NA	TRBV28	TRBJ1-1
TGTGCCAGCAGCCCAACTAGCGGCGGGAACAATGAGCAGTTCTTC	CASSPTSGGNNEQFF	TRBD2	NA	TRBV5-4	TRBJ2-1
TGTGCCAGCAGCTTTGGGGGACTAGCGGGCTACAATGAGCAGTTCTTC	CASSFGGLAGYNEQFF	TRBD2	NA	TRBV5-4	TRBJ2-1
TGTGCCAGCAGCGGGATCCGGCAGGGTACACGCGATGAGCAGTTCTTC	CASSGIRQGTRDEQFF	NA	NA	TRBV5-6	TRBJ2-1
TGTGCCAGCAGCTTAAGCGGGAGCAACAATGAGCAGTTCTTC	CASSLSGSNNEQFF	TRBD2	NA	TRBV7-3	TRBJ2-1
TGTGCCAGCAGTTTCGGGGACGTATCTGGGGCCAACGTCCTGACTTTC	CASSFGDVSGANVLTF	NA	NA	TRBV28	TRBJ2-6
TGTGCCAGCAGCCGCAGTGGCAGCACCTACGAGCAGTACTTC	CASSRSGSTYEQYF	NA	once	TRBV11-2	TRBJ2-7
TGCGCCAGCAGTGAGTGGGGGGCAAGCAATCAGCCCCAGCATTTT	CASSEWGASNQPQHF	NA	NA	TRBV10-2	TRBJ1-5
TGCGCCAGCAGCAGTAGCGGACGACCCTACGAGCAGTACTTC	CASSSSGRPYEQYF	NA	NA	TRBV5-1	TRBJ2-7
TGTGCCAGCAGTTTAACGGGAGGGCCCTTTGGAAACACCGATACGCAGTATTTT	CASSLTGGPFGNTDTQYF	TRBD2	NA	TRBV28	TRBJ2-3
TGTGCCAGCAGCAAGACAGGGGGCAATGAGCAGTTCTTC	CASSKTGGNEQFF	TRBD1	NA	TRBV9	TRBJ2-1
TGTGCCAGCAGCGGAAATGGGACTAGCGGGAGATCAGATACGCAGTATTTT	CASSGNGTSGRSDTQYF	TRBD2	NA	TRBV9	TRBJ2-3
TGTGCCAGCAGTTTCATTGGGCTAGCGGGAGACAATGAGCAGTTCTTC	CASSFIGLAGDNEQFF	TRBD2	NA	TRBV27	TRBJ2-1
TGTGCCAGCAGTCTAACAGGGGTAGAATCGAGTGAGCAGTACTTC	CASSLTGVESSEQYF	TRBD1	NA	TRBV27	TRBJ2-5
TGTGCCAGCAGCCAATGGGGTTATAATTCACCCCTCCACTTT	CASSQWGYNSPLHF	NA	NA	TRBV5-6	TRBJ1-6
TGTGCCAGCAGCTTAAGGGGCAGCACTAATGAAAAACTGTTTTTT	CASSLRGSTNEKLFF	NA	few	TRBV7-6	TRBJ1-4
TGTGCCAGCAGCTTGTTAGGGAACTATGGCTACACCTTC	CASSLLGNYGYTF	NA	NA	TRBV5-6	TRBJ1-2
TGTGTCATCAGTGACGGTAGTAGAGGAATGAACACTGAAGCTTTCTTT	CVISDGSRGMNTEAFF	NA	NA	TRBV10-3	TRBJ1-1
TGCGCCAGCAGCCCTGGAGGGGACGAGCAGTACTTC	CASSPGGDEQYF	NA	NA	TRBV5-1	TRBJ2-7
TGCGCCAGCAGCCCCGGGCCGGCGGGCGAGCAGTACTTC	CASSPGPAGEQYF	NA	NA	TRBV5-1	TRBJ2-7
TGTGCCAGCAGCTTAAATTCGGGTGAGCCCTCTGGGGCCAACGTCCTGACTTTC	CASSLNSGEPSGANVLTF	NA	NA	TRBV7-3	TRBJ2-6
TGTGCCAGCAGCGTAGCACTAGCGGGAGTCCCTGGGGCCAACGTCCTGACTTTC	CASSVALAGVPGANVLTF	TRBD2	NA	TRBV9	TRBJ2-6
TGTGCCAGCAGAATACTAGCGGGAGTTGACAATGAGCAGTTCTTC	CASRILAGVDNEQFF	TRBD2	once	TRBV28	TRBJ2-1
TGTGCCAGCAGCTTCACCGGGGAGCTGTTTTTT	CASSFTGELFF	NA	NA	TRBV11-1	TRBJ2-2
TGCGCCAGCAGCTTGGCCAAAACAACTAATGAAAAACTGTTTTTT	CASSLAKTTNEKLFF	NA	NA	TRBV5-1	TRBJ1-4
TGTGCCAGCAGTGAAGGCCCGGGATTAAACACCGGGGAGCTGTTTTTT	CASSEGPGLNTGELFF	NA	NA	TRBV6-1	TRBJ2-2
TGTGCCAGCAGTTCGAGGGCTCGCGGGTACGAGCAGTACTTC	CASSSRARGYEQYF	NA	NA	TRBV28	TRBJ2-7
TGTGCCAGTAGTACGGAACCCCGGGACTACCACAATGAGCAGTTCTTC	CASSTEPRDYHNEQFF	TRBD2	few	TRBV19	TRBJ2-1
TGTGCCAGCCTCCTCAAGCCAGGGACCGAAGCTTTCTTT	CASLLKPGTEAFF	NA	NA	TRBV7-3	TRBJ1-1
TGTGCCAGCAGCTTAGGTGGGGGGCGTGGAGGAAACACCATATATTTT	CASSLGGGRGGNTIYF	NA	NA	TRBV7-8	TRBJ1-3
TGTGCCAGCAGCTTAGATCAGGGAACGCAGTATTTT	CASSLDQGTQYF	NA	NA	TRBV7-2	TRBJ2-3
TGCGCCAGCAGTTATACGGGACTAGCCGACTACGAGCAGTACTTC	CASSYTGLADYEQYF	TRBD2	NA	TRBV5-1	TRBJ2-7
TGCGCCAGCAGCCTCATCAGGGAGTGGAGGGATGAGCAGTTCTTC	CASSLIREWRDEQFF	NA	NA	TRBV5-1	TRBJ2-1
TGTGCCAGCAGCGTAGGTGGCAGCCCTAACACCATATATTTT	CASSVGGSPNTIYF	NA	NA	TRBV9	TRBJ1-3
TGTGCCAGCAGCATTAGCGGGACCCGCTCAGAGACCCAGTACTTC	CASSISGTRSETQYF	TRBD2	NA	TRBV11-2	TRBJ2-5
TGTGCCAGCAGTCCGACCGGGACAGCATCCATATATTTT	CASSPTGTASIYF	TRBD1	NA	TRBV6-5	TRBJ1-3